Presented here are 18 T cell receptor beta chains from one specimen sequenced in a study of identical twins (dated by TCRdb to the mid-2010s). The library came from 5' RACE. The sequencer listed for this sample is Illumina HiSeq 2000. TCRdb reprocessing: public reads trimmed at Q25 with fastp, clones called with MiXCR, in-frame beta chains kept. Every distinct CDR3 protein forms one entry, paired with its most common genes and DNA. This sample comprises some 1,600,000 distinct CDR3 sequences, about 30% of them detected only once. The top ten constitute about 0.27% of the sample. The sequencing input was cord blood. The receptors derive from a newborn girl in good health.

This clonotype showed up many times. The J gene is TRBJ2-6, the V gene TRBV27, with unresolved D. The V and J ends lost 1 base and 0 bases respectively, with 10 bases between them. The CDR3 has 17 residues. Germline V gives CDR1 MNHEY, CDR2 SMNVEV (reference sequence). The CDR3 is CASSLFKASSGANVLTF. The DNA for the CDR3 is TGTGCCAGCAGTTTATTCAAGGCGAGCTCTGGGGCCAACGTCCTGACTTTC.

This clonotype was detected a few times. The V call is TRBV6-7, the J call TRBJ2-7, with D maybe TRBD1 (6 bases). TRBV6-7 is treated as an ORF (open reading frame) with a function not yet certain. The CDR3 consists of 12 residues. Trimming removed 8 bases from V and 2 bases from J, with 10 bases in between. CDR3 protein: CASPRGPYEQYF. CDR3 nucleotide sequence: TGTGCCAGCCCCAGGGGACCCTACGAGCAGTACTTC.

The rearrangement links TRBV5-1 to TRBJ1-2; D possibly corresponds to TRBD1 (5 bases). V lost 0 bases to trimming and J lost 6 bases, with 12 bases between them. The CDR3 is made up of 14 amino acids. The germline CDR1 and CDR2 sequences are SGHRS and YFSETQ. The DNA for the CDR3 is TGCGCCAGCAGCTTGGTGATGACGGGGGATGGCTACACCTTC. Encoded protein: CASSLVMTGDGYTF. Full variable domain (rest looked up from reference TRBV5-1 and TRBJ1-2): KAGVTQTPRYLIKTRGQQVTLSCSPISGHRSVSWYQQTPGQGLQFLFEYFSETQRNKGNFPGRFSGRQFSNSRSEMNVSTLELGDSALYLCASSLVMTGDGYTFGSGTRLTVV.

CDR3: CASSFRRLTSLITGELFF. The DNA for the CDR3 is TGTGCCAGCAGCTTCAGGAGATTGACTAGCCTGATCACCGGGGAGCTGTTTTTT. V is TRBV7-9 and J is TRBJ2-2; 7 positions agree with TRBD2. This CDR3 comprises 18 residues. V shed 3 bases and J 4 bases; nucleotides not matched to a gene: 14. CDR1 and CDR2 from the germline V gene are SEHNR and FQNEAQ (reference sequence). Drawing the rest from reference TRBV7-9 and TRBJ2-2, the complete variable domain is DTGVSQNPRHKITKRGQNVTFRCDPISEHNRLYWYRQTLGQGPEFLTYFQNEAQLEKSRLLSDRFSAERPKGSFSTLEIQRTEQGDSAMYLCASSFRRLTSLITGELFFGEGSRLTVL.

On this clonotype itself: A read error may produce the germline difference seen at one junction end. The chain combines TRBV25-1 with TRBJ1-6; D is possibly TRBD1 (5 bases). The germline CDR1 and CDR2 sequences are MGHDK and SYGVNS. This CDR3 has 15 amino acids. CDR3 nucleotides: TGTGCCAGCAGTGGTCCGGGACCCCATAATTCACCCCCCCACTTT. Translating it yields CASSGPGPHNSPPHF.

This chain uses TRBV9 with TRBJ1-2; maybe TRBD1 (6 bases). Per germline, CDR1 SGDLS and CDR2 YYNGEE. The V end was cut by 3 bases, the J end by 2 bases, with 20 bases between. The CDR3 is 17 residues long. The CDR3 bases are TGTGCCAGCAGCGAACCTGGGGGGCTACTTGGAAACTATGGCTACACCTTC. It is translated as CASSEPGGLLGNYGYTF.

This chain connects TRBV20-1 to TRBJ2-7, with D perhaps matching TRBD2 (7 bases). The CDR3 covers 13 residues. Trimming took off 6 bases at V and 5 bases at J, with 17 bases between the two ends. CDR1 DFQATT and CDR2 SNEGSKA come from the germline V gene (reference sequence). CDR3 sequence: CSAPQGRANEQYF. In nucleotides, the CDR3 is TGCAGTGCCCCGCAGGGGAGGGCCAACGAGCAGTACTTC.

The chain combines TRBV7-2 with TRBJ2-7, with TRBD2 identical over 9 bases. Trimming removed 4 bases from V and 7 bases from J; junction bases left unmatched: 11. This CDR3 contains 15 residues. Germline CDR1 SGHTA, CDR2 FQGNSA. CDR3 sequence (DNA): TGTGCCAGCAGCTGGATACTAGCGGGCTACAATGAGCAGTACTTC. This codes for CASSWILAGYNEQYF.

This rearrangement joins TRBV6-2 or TRBV6-3 to TRBJ1-6, with 7 bases fitting TRBD1. This CDR3 region has 14 residues. V dropped 6 bases and J dropped 7; count of bases not matched to a gene: 6. CDR1 is MNHEY and CDR2 is SVGEGT in the germline V gene. CDR3 loop: CASRSTGRNSPLHF. The CDR3 coding sequence is TGTGCCAGCAGGTCGACAGGGAGGAATTCACCCCTCCACTTT.

V and J are TRBV2 and TRBJ2-1; D is undetermined. Germline CDR1 is SNHLY and CDR2 is FYNNEI. The germline V and J ends were trimmed by 7 bases and 12 bases, with 19 bases remaining between them. This CDR3 is 13 amino acids long. For the CDR3, the DNA is TGTGCCAGCATTCAGGCCCCCCCCCAACTGCAGTTCTTC. It encodes CASIQAPPQLQFF. The variable domain in full, completed from reference TRBV2 and TRBJ2-1, reads EPEVTQTPSHQVTQMGQEVILRCVPISNHLYFYWYRQILGQKVEFLVSFYNNEISEKSEIFDDQFSVERPDGSNFTLKIRSTKLEDSAMYFCASIQAPPQLQFFGPGTRLTVL.

There are a few counts of this clonotype. The chain uses TRBV27 and TRBJ1-5; the D gene is possibly TRBD1 (6 bases). Germline V gene sequence: CDR1 MNHEY, CDR2 SMNVEV (reference sequence). V lost 5 bases and J lost 2, with 13 bases in between. The CDR3 has 15 amino acids. The CDR3 reads CASSPSYRGNQPQHF. The CDR3 DNA reads TGTGCCAGCAGTCCCTCGTACAGGGGCAATCAGCCCCAGCATTTT.

The chain combines TRBV2 with TRBJ2-5; D gene uncertain. Trimming pared 3 bases from V and 2 bases from J, leaving 10 bases between. The CDR3 totals 14 residues. CDR1 is SNHLY and CDR2 is FYNNEI in the germline V gene. The CDR3 nucleotides are TGTGCCAGCAGTGACGAGACACTTCAAGAGACCCAGTACTTC. As protein: CASSDETLQETQYF.

This clonotype was counted only a few times. The DNA for the CDR3 is TGCAGTGCGACTGACTCCTGGGATGAGCAGTTCTTC. Translated: CSATDSWDEQFF. V and J are TRBV20-1 and TRBJ2-1, with D unclear. Deletions cut 6 bases from V and 8 bases from J, with 14 bases between. This CDR3 is built from 12 residues. Germline assignment: CDR1 DFQATT and CDR2 SNEGSKA (reference sequence).

This clonotype was found a few times. The chain links TRBV4-1 to TRBJ2-3; no clear D. Deletions cut 1 base from V and 6 bases from J, with 8 bases between. Looked up from germline, CDR1 is MGHRA and CDR2 is YSYEKL. This CDR3 is 13 amino acids long. CDR3 loop: CASSQVVVDTQYF. As DNA, the CDR3 is TGCGCCAGCAGCCAAGTCGTAGTGGATACGCAGTATTTT.

CDR3 nucleotide sequence: TGTGCCAGCAGCCAAAGCGGGACTGGAGATACGCAGTATTTT. It translates to CASSQSGTGDTQYF. The genes are TRBV7-9 and TRBJ2-3; 7 nucleotides agree with TRBD2. After removal of 5 bases from V and 5 bases from J, the junction contained 7 bases not matched to a gene. The length of the CDR3 is 14 residues. From germline, CDR1 is SEHNR and CDR2 FQNEAQ (reference sequence).

The genes are TRBV4-2 and TRBJ2-4; tentative D call: TRBD1 (6 bases). With 0 bases removed from V and 6 bases from J, the gap between germline ends came to 9 bases. The CDR3 has 14 amino acids. Germline loops: CDR1 LGHNA, CDR2 YNFKEQ. The CDR3 loop reads CASSQEGGVNIQYF. The DNA for the CDR3 is TGTGCCAGCAGCCAAGAAGGGGGAGTAAACATTCAGTACTTC.

To note about this clonotype: One base away lies a much larger clone, so this may be a sequencing read error. The chain uses TRBV28 and TRBJ2-7, with D maybe TRBD1 (6 bases). CDR3 length: 12 amino acids. The germline CDR1 and CDR2 sequences are MDHEN and SYDVKM. Trimming stripped 8 bases from V and 2 bases from J, with 10 bases between. CDR3 sequence: CASGDTTYEQYF. The CDR3 DNA follows: TGTGCCAGCGGGGACACCACCTACGAGCAGTACTTC.

The sample holds a few counts of this clonotype. This chain joins TRBV6-6 and TRBJ2-7; 7 bases are a match to TRBD2. There are 13 residues in the CDR3. The germline gives CDR1 MNHNY, CDR2 SVGAGI (reference sequence). The J segment lost 3 bases and the V segment lost 9 bases, leaving 8 bases of the junction unmatched. This chain's CDR3 is CASHGGSDYEQYF. Here the CDR3 DNA reads TGTGCCAGTCACGGCGGGAGTGACTACGAGCAGTACTTC.